This TCR beta chain was identified in a study of human T cells and chemical hapten exposure. Study conclusions and caveats: Sensitization with DPC brought no change to TCRs above 1 in 1000 in frequency.

Individual cDNA molecules (in the library) carried attached unique molecular identifiers. Each CDR3 protein is one row after TCRdb ran MiXCR on the reads. Among about 120,000 distinct CDR3 sequences listed, over 7% were seen once. V gave up 5 bases and J gave up 4 bases; unmatched junction bases: 10. Germline V gives CDR1 SGHRS, CDR2 YFSETQ. The CDR3 runs 16 residues. This clonotype was observed many times. Its antigen is currently unknown. Someone pulled total RNA out of unfractionated whole blood. This clonotype was obtained from a human donor in good health. Some clones in this sample may be carry-over from other donors' samples. The chain uses TRBV5-1 and TRBJ2-3; 10 nucleotides agree with TRBD1. Sequencing was done on a sample of whole blood. CDR3 residues: CASRSNRDRGPDTQYF. In DNA form, the CDR3 reads TGCGCCAGCAGGTCTAACCGGGACAGGGGCCCAGATACGCAGTATTTT.